The clone carrying this T cell receptor (beta chain) was counted only a few times. The sample originates from a study of blood T cell repertoires in COVID-19. About the study: Some COVID-19 samples were acute and others convalescent; all came from the United States, Italy and Spain. In each case, the material was cDNA or gDNA derived from T cells, B-cell-depleted T cells, or PBMCs.

The CDR3 is made up of 13 amino acids. V was pared by 5 bases and J by 3 bases, with 3 bases of the junction left unmatched. Germline lookup yields CDR1 SGHAT and CDR2 FQNNGV. The repertoire was sequenced with immunoSEQ multiplex PCR; TCRdb's copy has only in-frame clones and lacks some. The table records more than 55,000 clones, approximately 87% of them present only once. This clonotype was sampled from a man aged 55 to 70 with active or convalescent COVID-19. V gene TRBV11-2 combines with J gene TRBJ2-7, with TRBD2 matching over 8 bases. What was sequenced was peripheral blood. DNA for the CDR3: TGTGCCAGCAGCCGGACTAGCAACTACGAGCAGTACTTC. Translation: CASSRTSNYEQYF.